This T cell receptor (beta chain) was documented in a study of early T cells in non-severe SARS-CoV-2 infection. Study-level background: Sequenced material consisted of bulk RNA (from unsorted whole blood), and chains were unpaired. The study's findings and limits: Private and CD4 specificities were missed by VDJdb matching, skewed to anti-spike CD8.

MiXCR was run by TCRdb on the 5' RACE reads, yielding one entry per CDR3 protein. The data hold 100,000 to 130,000 distinct CDR3 sequences, with approximately 12% observed a single time. The CDR3 sequence is 17 residues long. With regard to this clonotype: Its antigen is as yet unknown.

Sequencing input: whole blood. The chain is built from TRBV21-1 and TRBJ1-1. TRBV21-1 counts as a pseudogene. This sequence was found in an adult who was a healthcare worker with PCR-confirmed SARS-CoV-2 infection or an uninfected control (not recorded which). The CDR3 coding sequence is TGTGCCAGCAGCAAAGTCCCCGCCAGACGGGCGAACACTGAAGCTTTCTTT. Translating it yields CASSKVPARRANTEAFF.